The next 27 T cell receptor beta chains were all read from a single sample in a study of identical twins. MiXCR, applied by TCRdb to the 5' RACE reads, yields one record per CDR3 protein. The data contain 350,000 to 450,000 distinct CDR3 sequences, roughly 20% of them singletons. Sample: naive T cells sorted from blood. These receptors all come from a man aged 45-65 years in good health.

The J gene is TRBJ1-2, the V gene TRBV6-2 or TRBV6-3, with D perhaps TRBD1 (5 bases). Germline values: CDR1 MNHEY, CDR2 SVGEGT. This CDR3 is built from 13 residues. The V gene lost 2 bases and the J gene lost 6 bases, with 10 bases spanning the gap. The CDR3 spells CASSYDGHHGYTF. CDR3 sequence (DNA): TGTGCCAGCAGTTACGACGGACATCATGGCTACACCTTC.

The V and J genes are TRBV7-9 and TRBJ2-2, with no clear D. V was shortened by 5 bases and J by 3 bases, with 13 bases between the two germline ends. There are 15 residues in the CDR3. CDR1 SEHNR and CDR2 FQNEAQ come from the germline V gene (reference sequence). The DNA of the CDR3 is TGTGCCAGCAGCCGAAGTGGTTCACACACCGGGGAGCTGTTTTTT. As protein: CASSRSGSHTGELFF. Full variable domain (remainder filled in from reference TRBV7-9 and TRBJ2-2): DTGVSQNPRHKITKRGQNVTFRCDPISEHNRLYWYRQTLGQGPEFLTYFQNEAQLEKSRLLSDRFSAERPKGSFSTLEIQRTEQGDSAMYLCASSRSGSHTGELFFGEGSRLTVL.

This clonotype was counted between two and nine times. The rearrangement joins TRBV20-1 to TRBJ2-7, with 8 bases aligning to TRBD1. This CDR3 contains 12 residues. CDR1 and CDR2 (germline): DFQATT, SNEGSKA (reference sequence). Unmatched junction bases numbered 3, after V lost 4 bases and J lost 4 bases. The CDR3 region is CSATGGGYEQYF. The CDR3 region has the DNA TGCAGTGCTACAGGGGGCGGGTACGAGCAGTACTTC.

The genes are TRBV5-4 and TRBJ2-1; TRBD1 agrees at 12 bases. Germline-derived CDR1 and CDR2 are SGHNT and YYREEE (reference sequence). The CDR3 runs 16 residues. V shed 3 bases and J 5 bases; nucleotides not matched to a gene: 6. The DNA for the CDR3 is TGTGCCAGCAGCTCCACCGGGACAGGGGGCCACAATGAGCAGTTCTTC. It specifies CASSSTGTGGHNEQFF.

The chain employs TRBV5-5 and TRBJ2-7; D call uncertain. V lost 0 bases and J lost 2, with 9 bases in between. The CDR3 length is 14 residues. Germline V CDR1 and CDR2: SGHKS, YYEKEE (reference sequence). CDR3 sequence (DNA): TGTGCCAGCAGCTTGGGGGCAGGTACCTACGAGCAGTACTTC. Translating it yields CASSLGAGTYEQYF.

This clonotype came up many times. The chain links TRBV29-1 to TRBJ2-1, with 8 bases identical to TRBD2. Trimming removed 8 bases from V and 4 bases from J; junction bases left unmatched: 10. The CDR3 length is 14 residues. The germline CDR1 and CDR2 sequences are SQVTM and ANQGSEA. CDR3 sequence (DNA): TGCAGCCACAGCCGGGGGGGTGTTTACAATGAGCAGTTCTTC. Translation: CSHSRGGVYNEQFF.

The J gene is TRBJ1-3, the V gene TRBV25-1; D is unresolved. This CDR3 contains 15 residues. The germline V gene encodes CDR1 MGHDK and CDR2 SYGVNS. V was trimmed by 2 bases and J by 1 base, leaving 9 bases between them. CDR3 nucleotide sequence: TGTGCCAGCAGTGAAATTGGGAGGTCTGGAAACACCATATATTTT. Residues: CASSEIGRSGNTIYF.

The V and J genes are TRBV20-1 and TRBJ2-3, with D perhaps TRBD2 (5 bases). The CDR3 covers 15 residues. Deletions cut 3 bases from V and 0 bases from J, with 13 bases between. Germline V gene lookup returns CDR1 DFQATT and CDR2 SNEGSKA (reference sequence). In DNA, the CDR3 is TGCAGTGCTAGTATCCCACTAGAGAGCACAGATACGCAGTATTTT. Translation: CSASIPLESTDTQYF.

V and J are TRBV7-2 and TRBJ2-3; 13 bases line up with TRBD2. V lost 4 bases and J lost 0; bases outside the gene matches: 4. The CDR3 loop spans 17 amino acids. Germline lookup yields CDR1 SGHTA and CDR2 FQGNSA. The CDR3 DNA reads TGTGCCAGCAGCTACCGACTAGCGGGGGGAAGCACAGATACGCAGTATTTT. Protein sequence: CASSYRLAGGSTDTQYF.

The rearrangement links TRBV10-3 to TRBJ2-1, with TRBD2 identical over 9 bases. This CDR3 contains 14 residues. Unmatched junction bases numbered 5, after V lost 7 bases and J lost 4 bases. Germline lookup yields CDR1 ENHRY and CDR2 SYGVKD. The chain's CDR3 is CAIKSSGTYNEQFF. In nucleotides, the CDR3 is TGTGCCATCAAATCTAGCGGGACGTACAATGAGCAGTTCTTC.

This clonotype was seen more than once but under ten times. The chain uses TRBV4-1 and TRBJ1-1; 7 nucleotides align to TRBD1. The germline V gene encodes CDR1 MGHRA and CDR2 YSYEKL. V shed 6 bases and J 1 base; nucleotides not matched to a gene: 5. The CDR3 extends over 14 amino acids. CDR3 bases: TGCGCCAGCAGGCTCGGGGACAGGAACACTGAAGCTTTCTTT. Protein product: CASRLGDRNTEAFF.

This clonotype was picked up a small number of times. The CDR3 is CASSSGRLPYNEQFF. In nucleotides, the CDR3 is TGTGCCAGCAGTTCGGGACGCCTACCCTACAATGAGCAGTTCTTC. The chain has TRBV6-5 and TRBJ2-1, with D perhaps given as TRBD1 or TRBD2 (5 bases each). The germline V and J ends were trimmed by 4 bases and 2 bases, with 12 bases remaining between them. The CDR3 spans 15 residues. Germline V gene sequence: CDR1 MNHEY, CDR2 SVGAGI.

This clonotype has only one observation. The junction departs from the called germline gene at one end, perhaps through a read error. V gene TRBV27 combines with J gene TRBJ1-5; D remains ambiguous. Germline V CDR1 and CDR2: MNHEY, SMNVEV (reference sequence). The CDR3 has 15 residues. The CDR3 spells CASSLTGSSNRPQHF. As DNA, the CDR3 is TGTGCCAGCAGTTTAACTGGGTCCAGCAATCGGCCCCAGCATTTT.

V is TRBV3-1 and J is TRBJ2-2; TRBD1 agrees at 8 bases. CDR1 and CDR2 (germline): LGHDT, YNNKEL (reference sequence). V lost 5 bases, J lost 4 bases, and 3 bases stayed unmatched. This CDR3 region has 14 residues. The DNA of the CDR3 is TGTGCCAGCAGCTCGACAGGGGCCACCGGGGAGCTGTTTTTT. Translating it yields CASSSTGATGELFF.

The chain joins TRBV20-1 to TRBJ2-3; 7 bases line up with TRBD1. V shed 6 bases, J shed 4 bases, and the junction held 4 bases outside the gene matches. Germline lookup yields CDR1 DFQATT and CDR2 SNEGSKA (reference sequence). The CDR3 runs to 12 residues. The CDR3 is CSATGQADTQYF. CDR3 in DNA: TGCAGTGCAACTGGACAGGCAGATACGCAGTATTTT.

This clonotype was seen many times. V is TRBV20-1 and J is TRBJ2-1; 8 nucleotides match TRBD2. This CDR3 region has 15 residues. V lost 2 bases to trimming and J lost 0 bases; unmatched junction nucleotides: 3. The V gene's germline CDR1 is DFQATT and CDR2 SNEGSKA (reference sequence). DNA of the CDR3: TGCAGTGCTAGAACAAGCGGGAGCTCCTACAATGAGCAGTTCTTC. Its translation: CSARTSGSSYNEQFF.

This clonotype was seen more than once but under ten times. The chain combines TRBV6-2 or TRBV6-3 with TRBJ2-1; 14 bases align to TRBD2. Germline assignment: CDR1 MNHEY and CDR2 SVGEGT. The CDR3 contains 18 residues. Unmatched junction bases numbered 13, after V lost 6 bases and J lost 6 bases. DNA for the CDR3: TGTGCCAGCAGCAAGGGACTAGCGGGAGAAGGGGATCGCAATGAGCAGTTCTTC. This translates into CASSKGLAGEGDRNEQFF.

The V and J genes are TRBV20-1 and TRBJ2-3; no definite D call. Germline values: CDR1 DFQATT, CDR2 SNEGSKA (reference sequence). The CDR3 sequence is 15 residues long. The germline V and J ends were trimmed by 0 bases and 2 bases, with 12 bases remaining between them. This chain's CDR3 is CSARDLGATTDTQYF. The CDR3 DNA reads TGCAGTGCTAGAGATTTGGGTGCCACCACAGATACGCAGTATTTT.

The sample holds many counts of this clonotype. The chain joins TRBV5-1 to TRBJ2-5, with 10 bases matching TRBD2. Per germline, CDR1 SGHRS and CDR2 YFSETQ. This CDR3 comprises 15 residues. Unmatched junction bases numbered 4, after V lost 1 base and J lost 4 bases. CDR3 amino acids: CASSLTQREGETQYF. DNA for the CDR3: TGCGCCAGCAGCTTGACCCAGCGGGAGGGAGAGACCCAGTACTTC.

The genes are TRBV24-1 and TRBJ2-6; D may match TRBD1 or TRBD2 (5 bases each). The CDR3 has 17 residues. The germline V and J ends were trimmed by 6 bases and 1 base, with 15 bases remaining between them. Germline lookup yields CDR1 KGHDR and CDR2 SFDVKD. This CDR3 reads CATSTGTVVSGANVLTF. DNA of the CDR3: TGTGCCACCAGTACCGGGACCGTGGTTTCTGGGGCCAACGTCCTGACTTTC.

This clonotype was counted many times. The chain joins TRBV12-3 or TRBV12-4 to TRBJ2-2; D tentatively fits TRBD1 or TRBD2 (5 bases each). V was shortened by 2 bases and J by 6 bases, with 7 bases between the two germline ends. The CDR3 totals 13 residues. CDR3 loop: CASSLQGPGELFF. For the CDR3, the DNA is TGTGCCAGCAGTTTACAGGGACCCGGGGAGCTGTTTTTT.

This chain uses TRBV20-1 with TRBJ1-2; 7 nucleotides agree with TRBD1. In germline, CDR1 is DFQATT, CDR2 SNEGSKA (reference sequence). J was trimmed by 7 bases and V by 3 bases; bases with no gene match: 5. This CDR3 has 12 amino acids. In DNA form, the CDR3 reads TGCAGTGCTAGCCGGGACAGAGTTGGCTACACCTTC. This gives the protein CSASRDRVGYTF.

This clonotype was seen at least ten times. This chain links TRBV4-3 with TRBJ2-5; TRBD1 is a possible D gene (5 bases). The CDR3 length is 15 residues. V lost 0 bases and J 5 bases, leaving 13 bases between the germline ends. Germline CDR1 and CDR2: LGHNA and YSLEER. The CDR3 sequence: CASSQDQGSGETQYF. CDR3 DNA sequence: TGCGCCAGCAGCCAAGATCAGGGTAGTGGCGAGACCCAGTACTTC.

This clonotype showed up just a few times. CDR3 amino acids: CASSQAGGLQFF. CDR3 nucleotides: TGCGCCAGCAGCCAAGCGGGGGGGCTGCAGTTCTTC. This chain connects TRBV4-1 to TRBJ2-1, with 8 nucleotides matching TRBD2. The junction had 2 bases not matched to a gene; V was cut back by 1 base and J by 12 bases. The CDR3 is made up of 12 amino acids. CDR1 MGHRA and CDR2 YSYEKL come from the germline V gene.

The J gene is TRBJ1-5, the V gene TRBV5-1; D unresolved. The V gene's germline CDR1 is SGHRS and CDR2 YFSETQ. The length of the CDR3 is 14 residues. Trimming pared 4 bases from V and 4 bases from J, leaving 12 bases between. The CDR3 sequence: CASSPEFGNQPQHF. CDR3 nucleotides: TGCGCCAGCAGCCCAGAGTTTGGGAATCAGCCCCAGCATTTT.

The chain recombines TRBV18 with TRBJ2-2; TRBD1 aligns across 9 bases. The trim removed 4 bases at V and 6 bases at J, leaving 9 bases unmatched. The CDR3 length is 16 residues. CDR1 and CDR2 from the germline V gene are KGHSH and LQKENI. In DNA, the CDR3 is TGTGCCAGCTCACTATCCGGGACAGGGTCGTCCGGGGAGCTGTTTTTT. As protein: CASSLSGTGSSGELFF.

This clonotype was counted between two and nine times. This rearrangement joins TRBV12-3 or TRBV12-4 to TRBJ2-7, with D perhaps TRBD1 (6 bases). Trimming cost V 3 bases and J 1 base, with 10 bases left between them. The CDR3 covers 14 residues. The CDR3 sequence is CASSLSQGSYEQYF. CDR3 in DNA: TGTGCCAGCAGTTTGTCCCAGGGGTCCTACGAGCAGTACTTC.